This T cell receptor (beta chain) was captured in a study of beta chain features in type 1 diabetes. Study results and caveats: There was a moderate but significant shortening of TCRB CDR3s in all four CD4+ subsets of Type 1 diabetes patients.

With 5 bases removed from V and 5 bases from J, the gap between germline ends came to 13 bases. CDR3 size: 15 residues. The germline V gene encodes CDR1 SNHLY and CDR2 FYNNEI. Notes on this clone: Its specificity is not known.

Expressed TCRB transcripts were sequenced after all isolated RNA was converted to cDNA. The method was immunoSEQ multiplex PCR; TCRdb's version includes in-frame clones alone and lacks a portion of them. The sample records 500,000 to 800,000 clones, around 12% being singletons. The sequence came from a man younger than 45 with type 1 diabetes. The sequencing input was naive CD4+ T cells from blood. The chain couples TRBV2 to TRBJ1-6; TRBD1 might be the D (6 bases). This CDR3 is CASSPRRDNNSPLHF. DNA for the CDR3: TGTGCCAGCAGTCCCCGCCGGGACAATAATTCACCCCTCCACTTT.